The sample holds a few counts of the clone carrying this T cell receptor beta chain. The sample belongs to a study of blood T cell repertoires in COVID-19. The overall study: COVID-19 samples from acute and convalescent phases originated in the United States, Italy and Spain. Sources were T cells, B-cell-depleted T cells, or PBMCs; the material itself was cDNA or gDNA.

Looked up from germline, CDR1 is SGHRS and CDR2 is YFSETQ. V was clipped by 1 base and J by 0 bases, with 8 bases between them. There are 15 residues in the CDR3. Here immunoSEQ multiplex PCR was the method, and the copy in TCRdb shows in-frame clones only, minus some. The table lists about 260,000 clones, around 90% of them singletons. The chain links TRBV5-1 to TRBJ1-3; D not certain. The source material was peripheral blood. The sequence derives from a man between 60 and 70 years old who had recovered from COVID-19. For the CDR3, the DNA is TGCGCCAGCAGCTTGTACAGCAACTCTGGAAACACCATATATTTT. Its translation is CASSLYSNSGNTIYF.